This T cell receptor (beta chain) was identified in a study of PD-1 blockade in classical Hodgkin lymphoma. Study-level findings and limits: CD8+ TCR diversity did not rise significantly by C4D1, unlike CD4+.

No patient escaped relapse after autologous stem cell transplantation, and brentuximab vedotin exposure varied. Produced via immunoSEQ multiplex PCR; TCRdb's table is partial and in-frame only. Here the sample spans some 84,000 clones, around 90% being singletons. The germline CDR1 and CDR2 sequences are KGHSH and LQKENI. V lost 1 base and J 1 base, leaving 10 bases between the germline ends. CDR3 length: 15 residues. A note on this clone: Its antigen is unknown.

Specimen: peripheral blood mononuclear cells (PBMCs), collected at baseline. V usage is TRBV18 and J usage is TRBJ2-5, with D perhaps TRBD1 (6 bases). The TCR originated in a human donor with classical Hodgkin lymphoma. CDR3 coding DNA: TGTGCCAGCTCACCACGAATACAGGGCCAAGAGACCCAGTACTTC. It yields the protein CASSPRIQGQETQYF.